These 8 T cell receptor beta chains originate from one sample sequenced in a study of cytomegalovirus exposure and HLA in healthy donors. It was with 60 Vbeta and 13 Jbeta primers that the PCR ran. Here immunoSEQ multiplex PCR was the method, and the copy in TCRdb shows in-frame clones only, minus some. The data contain around 50,000 clones, less than 75% of them seen just once; the ten biggest clones take up approximately 6%. Sequencing was done on a sample of PBMCs. The receptors originated from a man in his thirties or forties in good health and CMV-seronegative.

The chain combines TRBV7-9 with TRBJ2-1, with D unresolved. From germline, CDR1 is SEHNR and CDR2 FQNEAQ (reference sequence). The CDR3 is 15 amino acids. V was clipped by 2 bases and J by 3 bases, with 11 bases between them. Here the CDR3 reads CASSLTAASYNEQFF. The DNA of the CDR3 is TGTGCCAGCAGCTTAACGGCGGCCAGCTACAATGAGCAGTTCTTC.

J is TRBJ2-7 and V is TRBV6-1, with 7 bases lining up with TRBD2. The CDR3 extends over 13 amino acids. The ends lost 6 bases at V and 2 bases at J; junction bases unmatched: 4. In germline, CDR1 is MNHNS, CDR2 SASEGT. Here the CDR3 reads CASRGGTTYEQYF. CDR3 nucleotides: TGTGCCAGCAGGGGGGGGACCACCTACGAGCAGTACTTC.

The chain combines TRBV12-2 with TRBJ2-1; the table names TRBD2, a call not compared with the DNA. TRBV12-2 corresponds to a pseudogene. The CDR3 has 15 amino acids. CDR3 DNA sequence: TGTGCAAGTCGCTTCCGCGGGAGCTCCTACAATGAGCAGTTCTTC. It specifies CASRFRGSSYNEQFF.

V is TRBV5-1 and J is TRBJ2-3, with TRBD2 matching 11 bases. Germline V gene sequence: CDR1 SGHRS, CDR2 YFSETQ. CDR3 size: 16 residues. V gave up 4 bases and J gave up 5 bases; unmatched junction bases: 9. This chain's CDR3 is CASSQGTSGTGDTQYF. The DNA for the CDR3 is TGCGCCAGCAGCCAAGGGACTAGCGGCACCGGAGATACGCAGTATTTT.

The chain uses TRBV4-1 and TRBJ2-7; D is possibly TRBD2 (5 bases). V was pared by 0 bases and J by 6 bases, with 15 bases between. The CDR3 is made up of 15 amino acids. In germline, CDR1 is MGHRA, CDR2 YSYEKL. CDR3 region: CASSQDLAGSGEQYF. The CDR3 DNA is TGCGCCAGCAGCCAAGATCTAGCAGGCTCCGGCGAGCAGTACTTC.

A word on this clone: At one of its ends the junction is not consistent with the germline gene, which may arise from a read error. The CDR3 is CASSDLDTLRLF. CDR3 nucleotide sequence: TGTGCCAGTAGTGATCTGGACACACTTCGGCTCTTC. The rearrangement links TRBV19 to TRBJ2-1; weak D call: TRBD1 (5 bases). Germline values: CDR1 LNHDA, CDR2 SQIVND (reference sequence). The CDR3 runs 12 residues.

This clone was seen more than once but under ten times. CDR3 coding DNA: TGCGCCAGCAGCGACACCCGAATCCCCTACAATGAGCAGTTCTTC. Translating it yields CASSDTRIPYNEQFF. The chain couples TRBV5-1 to TRBJ2-1; D call uncertain. The CDR3 has 15 residues. Per germline, CDR1 SGHRS and CDR2 YFSETQ. Deletions cut 4 bases from V and 2 bases from J, with 13 bases between. Complete variable domain (other parts from reference TRBV5-1 and TRBJ2-1): KAGVTQTPRYLIKTRGQQVTLSCSPISGHRSVSWYQQTPGQGLQFLFEYFSETQRNKGNFPGRFSGRQFSNSRSEMNVSTLELGDSALYLCASSDTRIPYNEQFFGPGTRLTVL.

The chain is built from TRBV5-4 and TRBJ2-7, with 9 nucleotides matching TRBD2. V was clipped by 0 bases and J by 6 bases; unmatched bases: 7. The CDR3 sequence is 15 residues long. Germline V gives CDR1 SGHNT, CDR2 YYREEE (reference sequence). CDR3 in DNA: TGTGCCAGCAGCTTGGCCTTGGGGACTAGCATCGAGCAGTACTTC. It specifies CASSLALGTSIEQYF.